A selection of T cell receptor beta chains follows, all from one sample in a study of Graves' ophthalmopathy and Graves' hyperthyroidism. TCRdb redid the calling of the multiplex PCR reads with MiXCR, one entry per CDR3 protein. The table has over 150,000 distinct CDR3 sequences, roughly two fifths seen once. The source material was peripheral blood. These receptors all come from a woman in her 40s with Graves' ophthalmopathy. CDR3s include the opening cysteine and the closing phenylalanine or tryptophan. Each record gives: CDR3 protein, CDR3 DNA, J gene, clone size, D gene, V gene. D genes are given only for firm matches. Not all rows give a size; the values are once, few, many and, for expanded clones, a class.

CASSLGWGARQPQHF TGTGCCAGCAGCTTAGGGTGGGGGGCGAGACAGCCCCAGCATTTT TRBJ1-5 many - TRBV11-2
CASSIRQGDQPQHF TGTGCCAGTAGTATAAGACAGGGTGATCAGCCCCAGCATTTT TRBJ1-5 - TRBD1 TRBV19
CASSVATQETQYF TGTGCCAGCAGTGTAGCGACCCAAGAGACCCAGTACTTC TRBJ2-5 - - TRBV11-2
CASSAQGAETQYF TGTGCCAGTAGTGCCCAGGGCGCGGAGACCCAGTACTTC TRBJ2-5 many - TRBV19
CASSAGTGIYGELFF TGTGCCAGCAGTGCGGGGACAGGGATATACGGGGAGCTGTTTTTT TRBJ2-2 - TRBD1 TRBV6-1
CASSSGLAGDEQYF TGTGCCAGCAGCTCCGGACTAGCGGGAGACGAGCAGTACTTC TRBJ2-7 - TRBD2 TRBV7-3
CASSLMGGNSPLHF TGTGCCAGCAGTTTAATGGGAGGCAATTCACCCCTCCACTTT TRBJ1-6 many - TRBV12-3/TRBV12-4
CASKEQEAQYF TGTGCCAGCAAGGAACAAGAGGCCCAGTACTTC TRBJ2-5 - - TRBV6-1
CASSLGHSNQPQHF TGTGCCAGCAGCCTCGGACACAGCAATCAGCCCCAGCATTTT TRBJ1-5 many - TRBV3-1
CASSTPRKGTANSPLHF TGTGCCAGTAGTACCCCGAGAAAAGGGACAGCTAATTCACCCCTCCACTTT TRBJ1-6 few TRBD1 TRBV19
CASSEITGAPNGYTF TGTGCCAGCAGTGAAATAACAGGGGCCCCTAATGGCTACACCTTC TRBJ1-2 many TRBD1 TRBV2
CASSLAGGTSIAFF TGTGCCAGCAGTTTAGCGGGCGGGACATCAATAGCTTTCTTT TRBJ1-1 many - TRBV12-3/TRBV12-4
CASSYSGGPGQPQHF TGTGCCAGCAGTTACTCGGGGGGTCCGGGTCAGCCCCAGCATTTT TRBJ1-5 many - TRBV6-5